This TCR beta chain appears in the sequencing data of a study of blood T cell repertoires in COVID-19. Here immunoSEQ multiplex PCR was the method, and the copy in TCRdb shows in-frame clones only, minus some. The profile shows just over 300,000 clones, under 90% of them singletons. Germline CDR1 and CDR2: LGHDT and YNNKEL (reference sequence). Trimming stripped 2 bases from V and 8 bases from J, with 15 bases between. The length of the CDR3 is 14 residues. Sequenced material: peripheral blood. The clonotype originates from a woman younger than 45 with COVID-19, enrolled during active disease. This chain connects TRBV3-1 (or the pseudogene TRBV3-2) to TRBJ1-1, with a tentative D call TRBD1 (6 bases). For the CDR3, the DNA is TGTGCCAGCAGCCAACCAGGACAGTATGTAGAAGCTTTCTTT. It encodes CASSQPGQYVEAFF.